What follows is one TCR beta chain and its context. The target antigen is unknown. TCRdb re-called the 5' RACE reads; one entry per CDR3 protein, DNA not given. The sample data list 150,000 to 200,000 distinct CDR3 sequences. The data originate from a study of T cells expressing NK-cell markers. Study findings and constraints: These same clonotypes (in a handful of donors) also led the CD3+CD56-NKG2C+ fraction. Whether expanded NKG2C+ T cell clones were HCMV specific stayed uncertain.

From germline, CDR1 is MNHEY and CDR2 SVGAGI. This CDR3 is built from 15 residues. The chain combines TRBV6-5 with TRBJ1-6; TCRdb picks TRBD1, but there is no DNA to check that call. This TCR derives from a woman between 18 and 69 years old in good health. Sequenced material: blood T cells: a sorted CD56 or NKG2C T cell subset, CD4+ or CD8+ T cells, or bulk PBMC T cells (not recorded which). The CDR3 region is CASSYSTGVPAALHF.